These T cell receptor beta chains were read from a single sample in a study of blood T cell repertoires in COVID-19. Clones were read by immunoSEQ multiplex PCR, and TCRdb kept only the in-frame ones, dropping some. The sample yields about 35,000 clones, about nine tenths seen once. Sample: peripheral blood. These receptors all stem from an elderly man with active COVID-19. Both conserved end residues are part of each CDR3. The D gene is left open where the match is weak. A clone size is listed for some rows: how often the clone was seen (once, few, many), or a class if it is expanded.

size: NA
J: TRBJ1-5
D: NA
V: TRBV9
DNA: TGTGCCAGCAGCGCCCCGGGTGAGGGCAATCAGCCCCAGCATTTT
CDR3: CASSAPGEGNQPQHF

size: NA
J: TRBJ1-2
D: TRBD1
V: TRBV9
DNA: TGTGCCAGCAGCCCCCGGGACAGGTCCGTATATGGCTACACCTTC
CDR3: CASSPRDRSVYGYTF

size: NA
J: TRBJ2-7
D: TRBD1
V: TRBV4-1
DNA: TGCGCCAGCAGCCAACCCCGGGACAGGGTGTACGAGCAGTACTTC
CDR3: CASSQPRDRVYEQYF

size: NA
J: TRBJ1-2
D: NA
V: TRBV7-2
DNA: TGTGCCAGCAGCTTAGGACAGGTCGGGGATGGCTACACCTTC
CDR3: CASSLGQVGDGYTF

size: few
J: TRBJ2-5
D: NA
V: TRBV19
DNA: TGTGCCAGTAGTATCGCCCTGACAATTCAAGAGACCCAGTACTTC
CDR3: CASSIALTIQETQYF

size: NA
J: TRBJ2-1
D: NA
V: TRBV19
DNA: TGTGCCAGTAGTCCGCCCAGGCTAGCTGGCTCCTACAATGAGCAGTTCTTC
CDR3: CASSPPRLAGSYNEQFF

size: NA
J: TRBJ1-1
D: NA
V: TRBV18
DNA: TGTGCCAGCTCACTGGCGGAGAACACTGAAGCTTTCTTT
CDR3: CASSLAENTEAFF

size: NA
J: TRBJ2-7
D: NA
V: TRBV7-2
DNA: TGTGCCAGCAGCTTAACGACAGTCTACGAGCAGTACTTC
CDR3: CASSLTTVYEQYF

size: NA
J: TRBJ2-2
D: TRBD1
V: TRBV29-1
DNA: TGCAGCGTCGTGGGACAGGAAAACACCGGGGAGCTGTTTTTT
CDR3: CSVVGQENTGELFF

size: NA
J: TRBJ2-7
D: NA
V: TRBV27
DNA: TGTGCCAGCAGTCCCCTTCCGTCCGCGAAATATCACGAGCAGTACTTC
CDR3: CASSPLPSAKYHEQYF

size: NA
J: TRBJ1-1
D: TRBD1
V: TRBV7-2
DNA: TGTGCCAGCAGCTCGACAGGGGCGGTAACTGAAGCTTTCTTT
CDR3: CASSSTGAVTEAFF

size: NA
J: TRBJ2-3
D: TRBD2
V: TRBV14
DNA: TGTGCCAGCAGCCGGACTAGCGGGAGGGCGGATACGCAGTATTTT
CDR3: CASSRTSGRADTQYF

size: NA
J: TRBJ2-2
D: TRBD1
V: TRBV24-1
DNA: TGTGCCACTATGAGGGGGCGCACCGGGGAGCTGTTTTTT
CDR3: CATMRGRTGELFF

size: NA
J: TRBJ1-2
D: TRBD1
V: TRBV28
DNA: TGTGCCAGCAGTTCGTACAGGGGTTTGGGTATAGACTATGGCTACACCTTC
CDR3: CASSSYRGLGIDYGYTF

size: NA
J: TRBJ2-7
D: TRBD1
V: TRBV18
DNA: TGTGCCAGCTCCCCGTCGACAGGGACGACCAGAGAGCAGTACTTC
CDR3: CASSPSTGTTREQYF

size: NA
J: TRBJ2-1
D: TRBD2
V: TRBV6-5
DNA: TGTGCCAGCAGTTTCCTTGGGCATGGGAGGGGAAATGAGCAGTTCTTC
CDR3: CASSFLGHGRGNEQFF

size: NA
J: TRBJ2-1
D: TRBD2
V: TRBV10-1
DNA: TGCGCCAGCAGTTACACTAGCGGGAATGTGTATGAGCAGTTCTTC
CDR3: CASSYTSGNVYEQFF

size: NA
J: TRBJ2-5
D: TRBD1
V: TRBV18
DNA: TGTGCCAGCTCAGACCGGGACAGGGCAGACACCCAGTACTTC
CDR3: CASSDRDRADTQYF

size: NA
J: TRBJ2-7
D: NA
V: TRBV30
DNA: TGTGCCTGGAGTGTAGGGGAATCCTACGAGCAGTACTTC
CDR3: CAWSVGESYEQYF

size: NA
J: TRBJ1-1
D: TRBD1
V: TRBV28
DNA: TGTGCCAGCAGCGCCGACAGGGGGAACACTGAAGCTTTCTTT
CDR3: CASSADRGNTEAFF

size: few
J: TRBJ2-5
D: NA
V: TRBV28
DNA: TGTGCCAGCAGTTCCCAGGAGGCCGTGCAAGAGACCCAGTACTTC
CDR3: CASSSQEAVQETQYF

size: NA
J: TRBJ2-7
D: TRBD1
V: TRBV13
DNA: TGTGCCAGCAGCTTTAACACCGGACAGGTCTACGAGCAGTACTTC
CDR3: CASSFNTGQVYEQYF

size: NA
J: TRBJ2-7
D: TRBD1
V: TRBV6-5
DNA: TGTGCCAGCAGCCCCGGGACAGGGAAGCACGAGCAGTACTTC
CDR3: CASSPGTGKHEQYF

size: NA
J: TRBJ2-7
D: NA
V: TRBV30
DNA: TGTGCCTCTTCCCGGACTCCCATTTACGAGCAGTACTTC
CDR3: CASSRTPIYEQYF

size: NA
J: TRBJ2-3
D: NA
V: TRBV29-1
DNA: TGCAGCGTCGAGGGACTTACAGGGGTCCCCACAGATACGCAGTATTTT
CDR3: CSVEGLTGVPTDTQYF

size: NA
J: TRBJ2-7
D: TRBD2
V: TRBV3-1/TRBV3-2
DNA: TGTGCCAGCAGCCAAGCGCTAGCGGGGTTATACGAGCAGTACTTC
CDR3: CASSQALAGLYEQYF

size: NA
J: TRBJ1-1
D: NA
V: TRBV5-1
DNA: TGCGCCAGCAGCCCGGCTGACAGGACGAACACTGAAGCTTTCTTT
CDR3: CASSPADRTNTEAFF

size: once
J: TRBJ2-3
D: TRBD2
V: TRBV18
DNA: TGTGCCAGCTCACGACTAAGCGGGAGTATAGCAGATACGCAGTATTTT
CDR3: CASSRLSGSIADTQYF

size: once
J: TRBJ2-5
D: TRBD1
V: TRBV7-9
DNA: TGTGCCAGCAGCTTAGGGGACAGCTCCCAAGAGACCCAGTACTTC
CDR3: CASSLGDSSQETQYF

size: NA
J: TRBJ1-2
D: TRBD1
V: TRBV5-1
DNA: TGCGCCAGCAGCTTGGTCGGGACAGACTATGGCTACACCTTC
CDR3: CASSLVGTDYGYTF

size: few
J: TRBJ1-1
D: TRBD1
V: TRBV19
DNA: TGTGCCAGTAGTACGGGACAGGTGAACACTGAAGCTTTCTTT
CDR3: CASSTGQVNTEAFF

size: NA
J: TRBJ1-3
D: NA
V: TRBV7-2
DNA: TGTGCCAGCAGCAACCAGGGGATCTCTGGAAACACCATATATTTT
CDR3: CASSNQGISGNTIYF

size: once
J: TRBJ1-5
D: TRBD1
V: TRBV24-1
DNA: TGTGCCACCAGTGATCCCCGGACAGGAAATCAGCCCCAGCATTTT
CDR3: CATSDPRTGNQPQHF

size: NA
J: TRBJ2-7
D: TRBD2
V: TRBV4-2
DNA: TGTGCCAGCAGCCAGGGGACTAGCGGGAGGGCCAAGGAGCAGTACTTC
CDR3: CASSQGTSGRAKEQYF

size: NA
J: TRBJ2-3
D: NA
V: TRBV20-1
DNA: TGCAGTGCTAGTCGGGGGGCTAGCACAGATACGCAGTATTTT
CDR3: CSASRGASTDTQYF

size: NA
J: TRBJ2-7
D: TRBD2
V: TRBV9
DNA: TGTGCCAGCAGCAAACGGACTAGCGGACCCTACGAGCAGTACTTC
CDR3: CASSKRTSGPYEQYF

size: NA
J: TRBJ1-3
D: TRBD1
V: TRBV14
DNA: TGTGCCAGCAGCCAGGGACAGGTGCCTTCCTCCGGAAACACCATATATTTT
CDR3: CASSQGQVPSSGNTIYF

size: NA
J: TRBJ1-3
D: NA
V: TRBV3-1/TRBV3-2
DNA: TGTGCCAGCAGCCTGAAGGGGGTATTAGGAAACACCATATATTTT
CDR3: CASSLKGVLGNTIYF

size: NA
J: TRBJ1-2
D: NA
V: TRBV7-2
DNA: TGTGCCAGCAGCTCTATGGGGGTGGGGGCGAGCGGCTACACCTTC
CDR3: CASSSMGVGASGYTF

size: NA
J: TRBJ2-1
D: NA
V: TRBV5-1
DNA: TGCGCCAGCAGCTTGGCCGGGAAGGGTGAGCAGTTCTTC
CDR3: CASSLAGKGEQFF

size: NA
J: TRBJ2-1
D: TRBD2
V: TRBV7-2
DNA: TGTGCCAGCAGCTTACGGCCCGGACTAGCGGGGGACAATGAGCAGTTCTTC
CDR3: CASSLRPGLAGDNEQFF

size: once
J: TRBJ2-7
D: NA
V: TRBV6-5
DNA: TGTGCCAGCAGTTACTCTGGGTCTCTAGGATCCTACGAGCAGTACTTC
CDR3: CASSYSGSLGSYEQYF

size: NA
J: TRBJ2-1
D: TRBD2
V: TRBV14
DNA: TGTGCCAGCAGCCAAACTAGCGCCAGGCCCTACAATGAGCAGTTCTTC
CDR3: CASSQTSARPYNEQFF

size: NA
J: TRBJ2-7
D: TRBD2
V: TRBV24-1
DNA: TGTGCCACCAGTGATTTGGGGGGAGGGAGATACTTC
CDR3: CATSDLGGGRYF

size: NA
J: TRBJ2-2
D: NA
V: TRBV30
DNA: TGTGCCTGGATTAGGGGCTTAGGGGCCGGGGAGCTGTTTTTT
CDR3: CAWIRGLGAGELFF

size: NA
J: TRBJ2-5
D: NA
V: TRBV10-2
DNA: TGCGCCAGCAGTGAGTCGCAGGAGACCCAGTACTTC
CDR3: CASSESQETQYF

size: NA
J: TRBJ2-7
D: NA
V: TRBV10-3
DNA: TGTGCCATCAGTTCAGGGTTGAACTCCTACGAGCAGTACTTC
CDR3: CAISSGLNSYEQYF

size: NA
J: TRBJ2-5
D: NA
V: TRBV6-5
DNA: TGTGCCAGCAGTTACTCGGCGGGGCGAGGAGCAGAGACCCAGTACTTC
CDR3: CASSYSAGRGAETQYF

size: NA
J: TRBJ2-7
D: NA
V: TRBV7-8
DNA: TGTGCCAGCAGCTTAGCTGGGTCGGGTGACTACGAGCAGTACTTC
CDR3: CASSLAGSGDYEQYF

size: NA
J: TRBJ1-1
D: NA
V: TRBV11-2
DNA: TGTGCCAGCAGCGCCAGGGTGAACACTGAAGCTTTCTTT
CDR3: CASSARVNTEAFF

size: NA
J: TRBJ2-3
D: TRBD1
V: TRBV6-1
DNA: TGTGCCAGCAGTGAAGTAGGGACAGGGGGGCCAGATACGCAGTATTTT
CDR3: CASSEVGTGGPDTQYF

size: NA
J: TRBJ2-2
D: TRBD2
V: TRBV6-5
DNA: TGTGCCAGCAGTTATGGACTAGAAGTCACCGGGGAGCTGTTTTTT
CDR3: CASSYGLEVTGELFF

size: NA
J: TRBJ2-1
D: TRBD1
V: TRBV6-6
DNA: TGTGCCAGCAGCGCAACGGACAGGAGATACAATGAGCAGTTCTTC
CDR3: CASSATDRRYNEQFF

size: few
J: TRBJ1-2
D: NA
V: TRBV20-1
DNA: TGCAGTGCTAGTTACCCGGTAGATAACTATGGCTACACCTTC
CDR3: CSASYPVDNYGYTF

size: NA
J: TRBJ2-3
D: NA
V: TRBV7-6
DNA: TGTGCCAGCAGCCCTAAGATACAGGTTGAGGATACGCAGTATTTT
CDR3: CASSPKIQVEDTQYF

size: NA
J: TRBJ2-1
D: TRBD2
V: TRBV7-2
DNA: TGTGCCAGCAGCCCCTCCGGGACTAGCGGAGACAATGAGCAGTTCTTC
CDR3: CASSPSGTSGDNEQFF

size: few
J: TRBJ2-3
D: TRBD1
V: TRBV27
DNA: TGTGCCAGCAGTTCTGTGGGGACAGGGCTGACAGATACGCAGTATTTT
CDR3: CASSSVGTGLTDTQYF

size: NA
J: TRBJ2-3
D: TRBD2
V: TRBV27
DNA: TGTGCCAGCCGGGGACTAGCGGGAGTCGTGGATACGCAGTATTTT
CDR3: CASRGLAGVVDTQYF

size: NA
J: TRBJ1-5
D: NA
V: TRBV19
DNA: TGTGCCAGTAGTAACCCCCCCGGACAGTCCCAGCATTTT
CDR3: CASSNPPGQSQHF